One sample yielded the 23 T cell receptor beta chains listed below, sequenced in a study of identical twins. TCRdb re-analysed the 5' RACE reads in MiXCR, keeping a single row per CDR3 protein. The repertoire has some 1,700,000 distinct CDR3 sequences, around 33% of them found once; the top ten carry more than 0.25%. Material: cord blood. These receptors were collected from a newborn girl in good health.

The gene calls are TRBV3-1 and TRBJ2-5, with 10 bases that match TRBD2. Germline values: CDR1 LGHDT, CDR2 YNNKEL (reference sequence). V gave up 1 base and J gave up 3 bases; unmatched junction bases: 8. The length of the CDR3 is 17 residues. The CDR3, as DNA: TGTGCCAGCAGCCAAGGGACCCTAGCGGGAGTTAAAGAGACCCAGTACTTC. This encodes CASSQGTLAGVKETQYF.

This clonotype was recorded only once. V and J are TRBV10-3 and TRBJ2-1; possible D gene TRBD2, 6 bases. Per the germline V gene, CDR1 is ENHRY and CDR2 is SYGVKD. This CDR3 has 13 amino acids. V was pared by 6 bases and J by 8 bases, with 14 bases between. The DNA of the CDR3 is TGTGCCATCAGCCGCGACGGGGGACATGAGCAGTTCTTC. The encoded protein is CAISRDGGHEQFF.

The chain recombines TRBV20-1 with TRBJ2-1; 13 bases agree with TRBD2. The trim removed 0 bases at V and 1 base at J, leaving 3 bases unmatched. This CDR3 contains 17 residues. CDR1 and CDR2 from the germline V gene are DFQATT and SNEGSKA (reference sequence). CDR3 in amino acids: CSARDRTSGSSYNEQFF. DNA of the CDR3: TGCAGTGCTAGAGATCGGACTAGCGGGAGTTCCTACAATGAGCAGTTCTTC.

The chain has TRBV20-1 and TRBJ1-4, with D unresolved. The CDR3 runs to 16 residues. V was trimmed by 6 bases and J by 5 bases, leaving 22 bases between them. Germline CDR1 and CDR2: DFQATT and SNEGSKA (reference sequence). In DNA form, the CDR3 reads TGCAGTGCCGCAGACCACTTCGGCCAGCAGAATGAAAAACTGTTTTTT. Translated, it gives CSAADHFGQQNEKLFF.

V is TRBV18 and J is TRBJ1-1; D is ambiguous. Trimming removed 0 bases from V and 0 bases from J, with 11 bases in between. Germline values: CDR1 KGHSH, CDR2 LQKENI. CDR3 length: 16 residues. CDR3 residues: CASSPPGSPLNTEAFF. DNA of the CDR3: TGTGCCAGCTCACCACCGGGCAGCCCTTTGAACACTGAAGCTTTCTTT.

This clonotype was detected many times. This chain uses TRBV6-5 with TRBJ2-7; 12 nucleotides align to TRBD2. Germline values: CDR1 MNHEY, CDR2 SVGAGI. This CDR3 is 15 amino acids long. V was pared by 2 bases and J by 4 bases, with 3 bases of the junction left unmatched. As DNA, the CDR3 is TGTGCCAGCAGTTACCAGACTAGCGGGAGTTACGAGCAGTACTTC. It is translated as CASSYQTSGSYEQYF.

Points on this clonotype: Given a much more abundant clone one base away, this may be a read error. The rearrangement uses TRBV6-6 and TRBJ1-5; perhaps TRBD1 as D (6 bases). The germline CDR1 and CDR2 sequences are MNHNY and SVGAGI (reference sequence). The CDR3 runs 12 residues. V dropped 4 bases and J dropped 7 bases, with 8 bases sitting between them. CDR3 DNA: TGTGCCAGCAGTTCAGGGGAACAGCCCCAGCATTTT. Its protein is CASSSGEQPQHF.

The chain recombines TRBV7-8 with TRBJ1-2; 10 bases match TRBD1. This CDR3 comprises 16 residues. Looked up from germline, CDR1 is SGHVS and CDR2 is FQNEAQ. V trimming: 4 bases; J trimming: 3 bases; junction bases outside the gene matches: 8. CDR3 sequence: CASSSTPGQGYYGYTF. The CDR3 coding sequence is TGTGCCAGCAGCTCTACTCCGGGACAGGGGTACTATGGCTACACCTTC. Looking up the rest from reference TRBV7-8 and TRBJ1-2 gives the full variable domain: GAGVSQSPRYKVAKRGQDVALRCDPISGHVSLFWYQQALGQGPEFLTYFQNEAQLDKSGLPSDRFFAERPEGSVSTLKIQRTQQEDSAVYLCASSSTPGQGYYGYTFGSGTRLTVV.

This clonotype was observed a single time. The chain joins TRBV6-8 to TRBJ2-1; D is perhaps TRBD1 (6 bases). The tail of the sequence fits TRBJ2-7 better, so the J call may be wrong. The CDR3 covers 13 residues. Per the germline V gene, CDR1 is MNHGY and CDR2 is SAAAGT. Here the CDR3 reads CASRYPRDNEQYF. In DNA form, the CDR3 reads TGTGCCAGCAGGTACCCGAGGGACAATGAGCAGTACTTC.

This clonotype showed up just a few times. This chain joins TRBV5-1 and TRBJ2-3, with TRBD2 matching 9 bases. Germline CDR1 SGHRS, CDR2 YFSETQ. The CDR3 covers 14 residues. J gave up 4 bases and V 6 bases, and 6 bases lay outside the gene matches. The CDR3 DNA sequence: TGCGCCAGCACGTGGCGGGAGGGTTCAGATACGCAGTATTTT. Translating gives CASTWREGSDTQYF.

The rearrangement uses TRBV20-1 and TRBJ2-5; 11 bases align to TRBD2. The V gene's germline CDR1 is DFQATT and CDR2 SNEGSKA (reference sequence). The CDR3 length is 16 residues. V was clipped by 2 bases and J by 11 bases; unmatched bases: 16. The CDR3 is CSARTSGSGSYNEQYF. For the CDR3, the DNA is TGCAGTGCTAGAACTAGCGGGAGTGGGTCCTACAATGAGCAGTACTTC.

The DNA for the CDR3 is TGCAGCGTTGAAGATGAACTAGCGGCCTCCTACAATGAGCAGTACTTC. This codes for CSVEDELAASYNEQYF. This chain joins TRBV29-1 and TRBJ2-5; 8 bases align to TRBD2. Germline V gene sequence: CDR1 SQVTM, CDR2 ANQGSEA. V shed 0 bases and J 11 bases; nucleotides not matched to a gene: 17. This CDR3 has 16 residues.

On this clonotype: The junction and the germline gene differ at one end; a read error may be behind it. The chain has TRBV20-1 and TRBJ2-1, with 7 bases lining up with TRBD1. The length of the CDR3 is 13 residues. CDR1 and CDR2 (germline): DFQATT, SNEGSKA (reference sequence). For the CDR3, the DNA is TGCAGTGCGATCAGGGGGTCCTACGATGAGCAGTTCTTC. Translation: CSAIRGSYDEQFF.

J is TRBJ1-6 and V is TRBV4-1; possibly TRBD1 for D (6 bases). This CDR3 comprises 16 residues. Germline values: CDR1 MGHRA, CDR2 YSYEKL. Trimming pared 4 bases from V and 7 bases from J, leaving 17 bases between. CDR3 sequence (DNA): TGCGCCAGCAGCCCCCTCTCCAGGGGCGGGAATTCACCCCTCCACTTT. This sequence encodes CASSPLSRGGNSPLHF.

The rearrangement joins TRBV4-1 to TRBJ1-5, with a tentative D call TRBD1 (6 bases). Germline V gene sequence: CDR1 MGHRA, CDR2 YSYEKL. This CDR3 region has 15 residues. V lost 4 bases to trimming and J lost 3 bases, with 13 bases between them. CDR3: CASSRARGDNQPQHF. The CDR3 nucleotides read TGCGCCAGCAGCCGCGCCAGGGGCGACAATCAGCCCCAGCATTTT.

The rearrangement links TRBV18 to TRBJ2-5; D is unresolved. CDR3 length: 14 residues. Germline CDR1 reads KGHSH; CDR2 reads LQKENI. Trimming removed 1 base from V and 2 bases from J, with 8 bases in between. CDR3: CASSPRPAQETQYF. The CDR3 bases are TGTGCCAGCTCACCACGGCCAGCTCAAGAGACCCAGTACTTC.

Comment on this clonotype: A much larger clone differs by one base, so this may be a read error. V and J are TRBV2 and TRBJ2-4; D may be TRBD1 or TRBD2 (5 bases each). The CDR3 is 13 residues long. V lost 11 bases and J 13 bases, leaving 24 bases between the germline ends. The germline CDR1 and CDR2 sequences are SNHLY and FYNNEI. CDR3 in DNA: TGTGCCGGACAACAGTCTGTTGACTACGGGCAGTACTTC. Protein: CAGQQSVDYGQYF. Drawing the rest from reference TRBV2 and TRBJ2-4, the complete variable domain is EPEVTQTPSHQVTQMGQEVILRCVPISNHLYFYWYRQILGQKVEFLVSFYNNEISEKSEIFDDQFSVERPDGSNFTLKIRSTKLEDSAMYFCAGQQSVDYGQYFGAGTRLSVL.

This clonotype was found a few times. The chain combines TRBV3-1 with TRBJ2-1; D possibly corresponds to TRBD2 (6 bases). Deletions cut 0 bases from V and 0 bases from J, with 9 bases between. The CDR3 is 16 residues long. The germline V gene encodes CDR1 LGHDT and CDR2 YNNKEL (reference sequence). CDR3 loop: CASSQDGGNSYNEQFF. The CDR3 coding sequence is TGTGCCAGCAGCCAAGATGGCGGGAACTCCTACAATGAGCAGTTCTTC.

Turning to this clonotype: Germline and junction disagree at one end, which may indicate a read error. The chain carries TRBV7-2 and TRBJ2-3, with TRBD1 identical over 7 bases. Germline-derived CDR1 and CDR2 are SGHTA and FQGNSA. The CDR3 has 15 amino acids. The CDR3 sequence is CAGSLVRGRKDTQYF. The CDR3 DNA reads as TGTGCCGGCAGCTTAGTGAGGGGGCGGAAAGATACGCAGTATTTT.

This clonotype appeared a few times. The chain recombines TRBV20-1 with TRBJ2-3; 7 positions agree with TRBD2. In germline, CDR1 is DFQATT, CDR2 SNEGSKA (reference sequence). V lost 0 bases, J lost 2 bases, and 8 bases stayed unmatched. The CDR3 covers 16 residues. The chain's CDR3 is CSARDDRDYFTDTQYF. In DNA form, the CDR3 reads TGCAGTGCTAGAGATGACCGGGACTACTTCACAGATACGCAGTATTTT.

V usage is TRBV28 and J usage is TRBJ1-5; possibly TRBD1 for D (5 bases). The V end lost 4 bases, the J end lost 6 bases, and 16 bases lay between the germline ends. CDR1 and CDR2 from the germline V gene are MDHEN and SYDVKM. This CDR3 has 15 residues. CDR3 in DNA: TGTGCCAGCAGTTCCCCTGTAGGGGTCGGTCAGCCCCAGCATTTT. This encodes CASSSPVGVGQPQHF.

Written as DNA, the CDR3 is TGTGCCATCAGATTGACGGACAATGAGCAGTTCTTC. Protein sequence: CAIRLTDNEQFF. The chain links TRBV10-3 to TRBJ2-1; no reliable D call. With 6 bases removed from V and 5 bases from J, the gap between germline ends came to 8 bases. The CDR3 covers 12 residues. From germline, CDR1 is ENHRY and CDR2 SYGVKD.

The genes are TRBV5-1 and TRBJ2-7; the D is unclear. The CDR3 consists of 14 residues. Trimming took 0 bases from V and 3 from J, leaving 10 bases between them. Germline V gene sequence: CDR1 SGHRS, CDR2 YFSETQ. The CDR3 coding sequence is TGCGCCAGCAGCTTGGCCCCACTTCGCTACGAGCAGTACTTC. Translating gives CASSLAPLRYEQYF.